This T cell receptor beta chain was documented in a study of regulatory T cells in long-lasting Graves disease. Study as a whole: Over 5 years of antithyroid drugs with positive TSH receptor antibodies was taken to mean persistent Graves' disease.

Concerning this clonotype: Its antigen is not known.

Both iRepertoire HTBI primers and Arm-PCR of CDR3 regions were used to build the TCR beta libraries. MiXCR was run by TCRdb on the multiplex PCR reads, yielding one entry per CDR3 protein. The sample shows hundreds of thousands of distinct CDR3 sequences, about 22% of them seen only once. Study-level findings and limits: TRBV28, TRBJ1-2 and TRBJ2-5 were segments that persistent disease favored.

Time point of the sample: persistent/refractory GD, antithyroid drugs over 5 years with positive TRAb. PBMC-derived RNA was used for the TCR library. V was clipped by 3 bases and J by 3 bases; unmatched bases: 16. Germline CDR1 and CDR2: DFQATT and SNEGSKA (reference sequence). This CDR3 has 18 residues. The material sequenced was peripheral blood mononuclear cells (PBMCs), taken when the disease was refractory, from a patient treated with antithyroid drugs. The receptor's source is a female donor with Graves disease. The chain joins TRBV20-1 to TRBJ2-3; 9 positions match TRBD2. As DNA, the CDR3 is TGCAGTGCTAGCGTCGGATGGGGCGAGACTAGCGGTACAGATACGCAGTATTTT. This gives the protein CSASVGWGETSGTDTQYF.